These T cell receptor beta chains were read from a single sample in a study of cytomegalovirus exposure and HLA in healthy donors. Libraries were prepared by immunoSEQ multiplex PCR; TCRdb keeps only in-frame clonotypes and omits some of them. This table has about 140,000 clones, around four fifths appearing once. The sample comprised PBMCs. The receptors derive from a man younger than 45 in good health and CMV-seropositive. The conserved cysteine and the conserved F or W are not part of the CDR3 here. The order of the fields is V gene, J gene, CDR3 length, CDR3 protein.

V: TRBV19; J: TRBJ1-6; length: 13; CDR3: ASSPDGELYSPLH
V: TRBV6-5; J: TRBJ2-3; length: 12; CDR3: ASSSGTSTDTQY
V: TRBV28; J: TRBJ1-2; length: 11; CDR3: ASTLGRVFGYT
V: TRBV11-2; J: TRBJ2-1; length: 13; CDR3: ASSGDRGLGNEQF
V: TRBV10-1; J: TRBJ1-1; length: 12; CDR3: ASSPGQTNTEAF
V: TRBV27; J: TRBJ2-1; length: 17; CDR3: ASSLSTLLQGSSYNEQF
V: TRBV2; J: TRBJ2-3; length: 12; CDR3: ASSENRNTDTQY
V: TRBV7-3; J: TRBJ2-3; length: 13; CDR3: ASSRGGQSTDTQY
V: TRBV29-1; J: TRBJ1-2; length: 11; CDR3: SVVPRGGRGYT
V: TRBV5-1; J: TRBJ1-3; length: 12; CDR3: ASSLQGAGNTIY
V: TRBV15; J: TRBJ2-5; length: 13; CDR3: ATSRDRWGRETQY
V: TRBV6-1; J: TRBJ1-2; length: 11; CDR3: ASRQRGGFGYT
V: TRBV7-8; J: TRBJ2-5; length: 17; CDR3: ASSLGLTSGGAYQETQY
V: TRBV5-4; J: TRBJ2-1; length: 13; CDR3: ASSWAGDGYNEQF
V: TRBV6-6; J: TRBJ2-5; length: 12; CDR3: ASSYGRGQETQY
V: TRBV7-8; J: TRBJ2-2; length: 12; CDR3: ASSFNGDSGELF
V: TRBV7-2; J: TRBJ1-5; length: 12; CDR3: ASSLGRGNQPQH
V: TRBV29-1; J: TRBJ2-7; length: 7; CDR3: ASSYEQY
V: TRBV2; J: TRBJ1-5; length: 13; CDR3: ASNWDTSGNQPQH
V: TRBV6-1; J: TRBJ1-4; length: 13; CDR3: ASSESGTEREKLF
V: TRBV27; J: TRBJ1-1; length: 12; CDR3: ASSFKSMNTEAF
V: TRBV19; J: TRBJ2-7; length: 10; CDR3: ASTLSPGEQY
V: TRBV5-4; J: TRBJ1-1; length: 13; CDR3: ASSLVNSLNTEAF
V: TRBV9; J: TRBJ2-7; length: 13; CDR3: ASSAGTSGNYEQY
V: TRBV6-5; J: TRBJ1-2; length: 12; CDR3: ASSYSKQGSGYT
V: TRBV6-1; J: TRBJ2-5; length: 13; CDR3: ASSSGTAREETQY
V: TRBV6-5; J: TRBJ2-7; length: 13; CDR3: ASMYSGGSSYEQY
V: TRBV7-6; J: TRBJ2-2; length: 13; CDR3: ASSSASGGTGELF
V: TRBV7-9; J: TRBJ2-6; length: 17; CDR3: ASSLDRTGLSSGANVLT
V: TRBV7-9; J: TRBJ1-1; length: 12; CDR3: ASSLGQGNTEAF
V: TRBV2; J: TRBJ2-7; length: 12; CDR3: ASSGTGHSYEQY
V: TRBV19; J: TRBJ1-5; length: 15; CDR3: ASSADTGTGFDQPQH
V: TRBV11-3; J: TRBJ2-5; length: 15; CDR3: ASSSPGDSGPPTTQY
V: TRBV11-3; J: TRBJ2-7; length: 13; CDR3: ASSPRDRENYEQY
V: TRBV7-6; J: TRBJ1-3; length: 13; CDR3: ASSLRQGGRNTIY
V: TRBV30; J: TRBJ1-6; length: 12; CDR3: AWKGRQVHSPLH
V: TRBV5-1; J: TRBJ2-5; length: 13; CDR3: ASRPAGVNQETQY